The entry that follows covers one T cell receptor beta chain sequence. Unique molecular identifiers were used to barcode this TCRbeta library. TCRdb itself ran the PCR reads through MiXCR, one entry per CDR3 protein. The table shows almost 400,000 distinct CDR3 sequences, with roughly 20% occurring only once. This sample was taken from a study of T-cell reconstitution after alpha-beta-depleted transplantation in children. The receptor comes from a human donor who donated a stem cell graft to a child with acute myeloid leukemia. This sample comprised PBMCs from the stem cell graft donor, obtained from the stem cell graft.

Here the CDR3 DNA reads TGTGCCAGCAGTGATCTCGGGACAGGGTATGGCAATGAGCAGTTCTTC. It encodes CASSDLGTGYGNEQFF. V usage is TRBV2 and J usage is TRBJ2-1; 9 nucleotides agree with TRBD1. With 3 bases clipped from V and 6 bases from J, the junction kept 9 bases outside the gene matches. The CDR3 extends over 16 amino acids. Germline assignment: CDR1 SNHLY and CDR2 FYNNEI.